The 28 T cell receptor beta chains reported below all come from one sample, sequenced in a study of blood T cell repertoires in COVID-19. Here immunoSEQ multiplex PCR was the method, and the copy in TCRdb shows in-frame clones only, minus some. The table records some 240,000 clones, 89% of them present only once. The specimen was peripheral blood. The receptors come from a middle-aged woman who had recovered from COVID-19.

CDR3 sequence: CASSLVAGVTDTQYF. CDR3 nucleotide sequence: TGTGCCAGCAGCTTGGTAGCGGGCGTCACCGATACGCAGTATTTT. The chain couples TRBV11-3 to TRBJ2-3, with 7 bases lining up with TRBD2. V trimming: 3 bases; J trimming: 6 bases; junction bases outside the gene matches: 9. In germline, CDR1 is SGHNT, CDR2 YENEEA. CDR3 size: 15 residues.

This clone was observed once. This sequence joins TRBV4-3 and TRBJ2-5; D remains ambiguous. With 4 bases removed from V and 7 bases from J, the gap between germline ends came to 13 bases. The CDR3 extends over 13 amino acids. Germline V gene lookup returns CDR1 LGHNA and CDR2 YSLEER. In DNA form, the CDR3 reads TGCGCCAGCAGCCCTAGTTCCGGAACGACCCAGTACTTC. Encoded protein: CASSPSSGTTQYF.

The V call is TRBV7-9, the J call TRBJ2-2, with D tentatively TRBD1 (6 bases). Trimming removed 3 bases at V and 4 bases at J, with 15 bases between. The germline V gene encodes CDR1 SEHNR and CDR2 FQNEAQ (reference sequence). CDR3 length: 16 amino acids. CDR3 DNA: TGTGCCAGCAGCTTGTTTGGGGCAGGGGCCACCGGGGAGCTGTTTTTT. This translates into CASSLFGAGATGELFF.

The V and J genes are TRBV12-5 and TRBJ1-5; a weak D match, TRBD1 (6 bases). V was pared by 0 bases and J by 0 bases, with 12 bases between. Germline CDR1 is LGHNT and CDR2 is FRNRAP. The CDR3 totals 17 residues. The CDR3 loop is CASGLVLTGGSNQPQHF. The DNA for the CDR3 is TGTGCTAGTGGTTTGGTACTGACAGGCGGTAGCAATCAGCCCCAGCATTTT.

The genes are TRBV2 and TRBJ1-6; D is ambiguous. The V gene's germline CDR1 is SNHLY and CDR2 FYNNEI. This CDR3 has 15 residues. Trimming shortened V by 6 bases and J by 5 bases, and 14 bases separated the two germline ends. The CDR3 region is CASSHSSGDNSPLHF. CDR3 in DNA: TGTGCCAGCAGCCATAGTTCTGGTGATAATTCACCCCTCCACTTT.

The chain links TRBV6-2 or TRBV6-3 to TRBJ2-5; 9 bases are shared with TRBD1. Germline V gene lookup returns CDR1 MNHEY and CDR2 SVGEGT. Unmatched junction bases numbered 12, after V lost 5 bases and J lost 5 bases. This CDR3 contains 16 residues. The CDR3 loop reads CASSPYPGQGLETQYF. In DNA, the CDR3 is TGTGCCAGCAGTCCCTACCCGGGACAGGGATTGGAGACCCAGTACTTC.

This clone has only one observation. The rearrangement joins TRBV12-3 or TRBV12-4 to TRBJ2-2, with no clear D. Trimming took 3 bases from V and 5 from J, leaving 7 bases between them. The CDR3 runs 13 residues. The CDR3 nucleotides read TGTGCCAGCAGTTTGGTAGAAACCGGGGAGCTGTTTTTT. Translation: CASSLVETGELFF.

The chain employs TRBV7-2 and TRBJ1-3, with TRBD1 identical over 7 bases. Germline values: CDR1 SGHTA, CDR2 FQGNSA. V lost 5 bases and J lost 3; bases outside the gene matches: 4. This CDR3 comprises 14 residues. Written as DNA, the CDR3 is TGTGCCAGCAGCAGGGGGCCTGATGGAAACACCATATATTTT. This codes for CASSRGPDGNTIYF.

The rearrangement links TRBV6-1 to TRBJ1-2, with D uncertain. Germline CDR1 is MNHNS and CDR2 is SASEGT. Trimming removed 6 bases at V and 3 bases at J, with 5 bases between. The CDR3 extends over 11 amino acids. The CDR3 sequence: CASRAYYGYTF. In nucleotides, the CDR3 is TGTGCCAGCAGGGCCTACTATGGCTACACCTTC.

The chain recombines TRBV7-9 with TRBJ1-4, with D possibly being TRBD1 (5 bases). From germline, CDR1 is SEHNR and CDR2 FQNEAQ (reference sequence). This CDR3 is 16 amino acids long. The V and J ends lost 2 bases and 1 base respectively, with 11 bases between them. The CDR3 protein is CASSLLGDGTNEKLFF. For the CDR3, the DNA is TGTGCCAGCAGCTTACTAGGGGATGGAACTAATGAAAAACTGTTTTTT.

V and J are TRBV3-1 (or the pseudogene TRBV3-2) and TRBJ2-2, with a weak D call TRBD1 (7 bases). The CDR3 is 13 amino acids. The ends were cut back, 6 bases at V and 8 bases at J, with 13 bases in the middle. Per germline, CDR1 LGHDT and CDR2 YNNKEL (reference sequence). CDR3 loop: CASSIQGRGELFF. For the CDR3, the DNA is TGTGCCAGCAGTATACAGGGGAGGGGGGAGCTGTTTTTT.

The chain couples TRBV20-1 to TRBJ1-1; D is unresolved. Germline CDR1 DFQATT, CDR2 SNEGSKA (reference sequence). Trimming took 3 bases from V and 2 from J, leaving 10 bases between them. CDR3 length equals 13 residues. CDR3 nucleotide sequence: TGCAGTGCTAGTCATTCAGGTAACACTGAAGCTTTCTTT. Its protein is CSASHSGNTEAFF.

The gene calls are TRBV7-2 and TRBJ2-3; 9 positions match TRBD1. V lost 6 bases and J lost 6; bases outside the gene matches: 16. From germline, CDR1 is SGHTA and CDR2 FQGNSA. CDR3 length: 17 residues. CDR3 nucleotide sequence: TGTGCCAGCAGTCGCCTACCCTGGGGACAGGGAGGGGATACGCAGTATTTT. Protein sequence: CASSRLPWGQGGDTQYF.

CDR3 sequence: CASSLSGQAGAFF. CDR3 sequence (DNA): TGTGCCAGCAGCTTATCCGGACAGGCAGGAGCTTTCTTT. The genes are TRBV2 and TRBJ1-1; 7 nucleotides agree with TRBD1. Germline CDR1 is SNHLY and CDR2 is FYNNEI. Trimming removed 6 bases from V and 10 bases from J; junction bases left unmatched: 11. This CDR3 has 13 residues.

The rearrangement links TRBV7-6 to TRBJ1-3; no clear D. Germline loops: CDR1 SGHVS, CDR2 FNYEAQ. V was clipped by 4 bases and J by 4 bases, with 8 bases between them. The length of the CDR3 is 13 residues. This chain's CDR3 is CASSWQRGNTIYF. Written as DNA, the CDR3 is TGTGCCAGCAGCTGGCAGCGAGGAAACACCATATATTTT. Together with reference TRBV7-6 and TRBJ1-3, the CDR3 gives the full variable domain: GAGVSQSPRYKVTKRGQDVALRCDPISGHVSLYWYRQALGQGPEFLTYFNYEAQQDKSGLPNDRFSAERPEGSISTLTIQRTEQRDSAMYRCASSWQRGNTIYFGEGSWLTVV.

V gene TRBV6-5 combines with J gene TRBJ1-4; 9 bases are shared with TRBD1. Germline V gene data show CDR1 as MNHEY and CDR2 as SVGAGI. Losses at the gene ends were 5 bases for V and 8 bases for J; bases not matched to a gene: 9. This CDR3 has 15 residues. The CDR3: CASSRGDRELEKLFF. DNA of the CDR3: TGTGCCAGCAGTCGCGGGGACAGGGAACTGGAAAAACTGTTTTTT.

The rearrangement links TRBV10-3 to TRBJ2-5, with 7 bases aligning to TRBD2. The CDR3 consists of 18 residues. Germline V gene data show CDR1 as ENHRY and CDR2 as SYGVKD. V lost 6 bases to trimming and J lost 1 base; unmatched junction nucleotides: 17. The CDR3 loop reads CAISGDLGGSGLQETQYF. The CDR3 DNA follows: TGTGCCATCAGCGGGGACCTGGGAGGGAGCGGCCTCCAAGAGACCCAGTACTTC.

A single count supports this clone. The chain uses TRBV5-4 and TRBJ2-7, with D possibly being TRBD1 (5 bases). V lost 1 base to trimming and J lost 2 bases, with 7 bases between them. Looked up from germline, CDR1 is SGHNT and CDR2 is YYREEE (reference sequence). CDR3 length: 13 amino acids. The CDR3 here is CASSLSRAYEQYF. CDR3 in DNA: TGTGCCAGCAGCTTGTCCAGGGCCTACGAGCAGTACTTC.

V is TRBV25-1 and J is TRBJ2-7, with D unresolved. The V end lost 10 bases, the J end lost 0 bases, and 10 bases lay between the germline ends. The germline V gene encodes CDR1 MGHDK and CDR2 SYGVNS. The CDR3 is 12 amino acids. The DNA of the CDR3 is TGTGCCATCCCGGTGAGCTCCTACGAGCAGTACGTC. As protein: CAIPVSSYEQYV.

The chain links TRBV7-3 to TRBJ1-2; D not certain. Germline V lookup: CDR1 SGHTA, CDR2 FQGTGA. This CDR3 is built from 14 residues. V gave up 5 bases and J gave up 8 bases, with 18 bases separating them. CDR3 sequence: CASSPLAALGGYTF. The CDR3 DNA reads as TGTGCCAGCAGCCCCCTCGCAGCCCTCGGGGGCTACACCTTC.

This clone showed up just a few times. The genes are TRBV27 and TRBJ1-1; D uncertain. The germline V gene encodes CDR1 MNHEY and CDR2 SMNVEV (reference sequence). Trimming took 2 bases from V and 0 from J, leaving 7 bases between them. The CDR3 extends over 14 amino acids. The CDR3 nucleotides read TGTGCCAGCAGTTTAAGTACGGTGAACACTGAAGCTTTCTTT. It encodes CASSLSTVNTEAFF.

The chain uses TRBV11-2 and TRBJ1-1, with 7 bases fitting TRBD1. CDR1 is SGHAT, CDR2 FQNNGV, per germline. After removal of 5 bases from V and 7 bases from J, the junction contained 10 bases not matched to a gene. The CDR3 length is 14 residues. The CDR3 loop reads CASSLGQERFEAFF. CDR3 in DNA: TGTGCCAGCAGCCTTGGACAGGAGAGATTTGAAGCTTTCTTT.

The rearrangement links TRBV2 to TRBJ2-3, with 16 bases lining up with TRBD2. From germline, CDR1 is SNHLY and CDR2 FYNNEI. V shed 11 bases and J 4 bases; nucleotides not matched to a gene: 15. This CDR3 is built from 18 residues. This CDR3 reads CAGRPGLAGGPEPDTQYF. The CDR3 DNA is TGTGCCGGCCGGCCGGGACTAGCGGGAGGGCCGGAACCAGATACGCAGTATTTT.

The chain couples TRBV5-4 to TRBJ2-7; tentative D call: TRBD2 (5 bases). The V gene lost 2 bases and the J gene lost 6 bases, with 12 bases spanning the gap. The CDR3 contains 13 residues. Germline values: CDR1 SGHNT, CDR2 YYREEE (reference sequence). CDR3 sequence (DNA): TGTGCCAGCAGCTTTTGGACGGGGAGCGAGCAGTACTTC. Translated: CASSFWTGSEQYF.

The V and J genes are TRBV27 and TRBJ1-2; 10 nucleotides line up with TRBD1. V lost 6 bases, J lost 2 bases, and 6 bases stayed unmatched. Germline V lookup: CDR1 MNHEY, CDR2 SMNVEV (reference sequence). The CDR3 is 15 amino acids. CDR3 DNA: TGTGCCAGCAGAGGACAGGGGGGGTCAAACTATGGCTACACCTTC. Amino acids: CASRGQGGSNYGYTF.

The genes are TRBV19 and TRBJ2-5; D might be TRBD2 (6 bases). Germline values: CDR1 LNHDA, CDR2 SQIVND (reference sequence). This CDR3 is built from 13 residues. The V end lost 10 bases, the J end lost 7 bases, and 19 bases lay between the germline ends. The DNA for the CDR3 is TGTGCCACTACGAATGTGGGTAGCGGGACCCAGTACTTC. The encoded protein is CATTNVGSGTQYF.

The CDR3 protein is CASSSPGQHNQPQHF. The CDR3 DNA reads as TGTGCCAGCAGTTCTCCGGGACAGCATAATCAGCCCCAGCATTTT. The chain carries TRBV6-2 or TRBV6-3 and TRBJ1-5; 7 bases are a match to TRBD1. Germline V gives CDR1 MNHEY, CDR2 SVGEGT. Losses at the gene ends were 4 bases for V and 4 bases for J; bases not matched to a gene: 7. This CDR3 is built from 15 residues.

The rearrangement uses TRBV19 and TRBJ2-5, with D perhaps matching TRBD1 (6 bases). V was trimmed by 3 bases and J by 5 bases, leaving 13 bases between them. This CDR3 is 14 amino acids long. From germline, CDR1 is LNHDA and CDR2 SQIVND (reference sequence). CDR3 residues: CASSMGVQGETQYF. Written as DNA, the CDR3 is TGTGCCAGTAGTATGGGGGTGCAGGGGGAGACCCAGTACTTC.